Presented here are 2 T cell receptor beta chains from one specimen sequenced in a study of T cell responses to AZD1222 COVID-19 vaccine. Using immunoSEQ multiplex PCR, the repertoire was profiled, and TCRdb retains in-frame clones only, with some absent. Of roughly 120,000 clones detected, more than 65% appear once; the ten largest clones hold about 9%. Sequencing used peripheral blood, obtained on day 0 of AZD1222 vaccination. All receptors come from an adult in good health.

The CDR3 reads CASSVSSGGQETQYF. The DNA of the CDR3 is TGTGCCAGCAGCGTGTCTAGCGGGGGCCAAGAGACCCAGTACTTC. V usage is TRBV6-5 and J usage is TRBJ2-5, with 10 positions matching TRBD2. The CDR3 length is 15 residues. Germline V gene lookup returns CDR1 MNHEY and CDR2 SVGAGI. V shed 6 bases and J 1 base; nucleotides not matched to a gene: 5.

This chain uses TRBV20-1 with TRBJ1-2; D remains unclear. Germline-derived CDR1 and CDR2 are DFQATT and SNEGSKA (reference sequence). The CDR3 extends over 11 amino acids. The V end lost 3 bases, the J end lost 8 bases, and 10 bases lay between the germline ends. CDR3 in amino acids: CSASPYRGYTF. Here the CDR3 DNA reads TGCAGTGCTAGCCCATACCGGGGCTACACCTTC.